This TCR beta chain was captured in a study of blood T cells in healthy people across ages. Investigators took approximately 9.4 milliliters of peripheral blood from every donor. Combining a sample-barcoded 5' primer with a J-beta primer mix, a second PCR ran for roughly 6 to 12 cycles. Every cDNA molecule carried a tag from a template-switch adaptor bearing 12 random nucleotides. Using its own MiXCR run on the 5' RACE reads, TCRdb lists one record per CDR3 protein. The table has more than 900,000 distinct CDR3 sequences, under 35% seen once; the top ten hold about a tenth. Study-wide points: A roughly linear fall in TCR beta diversity per million T cells was seen with increasing age.

Worth noting for this clonotype: Its antigen remains unknown.

The germline CDR1 and CDR2 sequences are MNHNY and SVGAGI (reference sequence). This CDR3 has 15 residues. V lost 2 bases and J 8 bases, leaving 15 bases between the germline ends. These data are also associated with another study on T cells of mothers and their children. Turning to that study: During the second PCR, the M1S primer introduced sample barcodes along with 2-4 random nucleotides.

V gene TRBV6-6 combines with J gene TRBJ1-4, with D perhaps matching TRBD1 (5 bases). The receptor was derived from a woman aged 40 to 55 in good health. Material: blood. CDR3 loop: CASSYRRGLGEKLFF. Written as DNA, the CDR3 is TGTGCCAGCAGTTACCGGAGGGGCTTAGGCGAAAAACTGTTTTTT.